This T cell receptor (beta chain) is from a study of memory CD4+ T cells and cytomegalovirus serostatus. Study in general: Of the healthy Belgian adults, 9 were CMV seropositive and approximately 24 seronegative.

The table came from immunoSEQ multiplex PCR; TCRdb's copy has only in-frame clones and leaves some out. The sample includes some 57,000 clones, 65% to 80% seen only once; the top ten take approximately 0.82%. Regarding this clone: Its antigen is not known.

After removal of 4 bases from V and 2 bases from J, the junction contained 1 base not matched to a gene. The CDR3 is 14 residues long. Looked up from germline, CDR1 is ENHRY and CDR2 is SYGVKD. The sort gate was single viable CD3+CD4+CD8-CD45RO+ cells for memory CD4+ T cells. Study results and caveats: Suggested: most of the CMV-linked TCR signature lies in CD4+ memory cells.

The TCR was taken from an adult in good health and CMV-seronegative. This chain links TRBV10-3 with TRBJ2-7, with 11 bases matching TRBD1. Sequenced: memory CD4+ T cells from blood. CDR3 coding DNA: TGTGCCATCAGTGGGACAGGGGGCCCCTACGAGCAGTACTTC. Translation gives CAISGTGGPYEQYF.